These T cell receptor beta chains were read from a single sample in a study of blood T cells in healthy people across ages. TCRdb fed the 5' RACE reads into MiXCR, producing one record per CDR3 protein. The sample records around 1,900,000 distinct CDR3 sequences, approximately 40% being singletons. Material for sequencing was blood. The receptors were gathered from a human donor in good health. Each CDR3 is given with its conserved first and last residue. The D gene is left open where the match is weak. Part of the rows lack a size; the others show once, few, many or a class for expanded clones.

len	abundance	v_gene	j_gene	d_gene	CDR3nt	CDR3aa
14	.	TRBV6-1	TRBJ2-7	TRBD1	TGTGCCACCTCATTGGGACAGGGAAATTACGAGCAGTACTTC	CATSLGQGNYEQYF
14	few	TRBV2	TRBJ2-5	.	TGTGCCAGCAGTGTAACCCCCGGGGCAGAGACCCAGTACTTC	CASSVTPGAETQYF
14	.	TRBV12-3/TRBV12-4	TRBJ2-1	.	TGTGCCAGCAGTATCTCGGGACTGCCCAATGAGCAGTTCTTC	CASSISGLPNEQFF
16	.	TRBV7-2	TRBJ2-3	.	TGTGCCAGCAGCTTAGCGGGGGGTTGGGGCACAGATACGCAGTATTTT	CASSLAGGWGTDTQYF
14	few	TRBV5-6	TRBJ2-5	.	TGTGCCAGCAGCTCTCTATGGACCCGAGAGACCCAGTACTTC	CASSSLWTRETQYF
17	.	TRBV4-2	TRBJ2-1	TRBD2	TGTGCCAGCAGCCAAGATTTGGGCGGGGGGGCCGGAGATGAGCAGTTCTTC	CASSQDLGGGAGDEQFF
14	.	TRBV12-3/TRBV12-4	TRBJ2-5	TRBD1	TGTGCCAGCAGGGGGACAGGGGTGAGGAAGACCCAGTACTTC	CASRGTGVRKTQYF
15	few	TRBV7-2	TRBJ2-5	.	TGTGCCAGCAGCTTAGGTGCAGACAACCAAGAGACCCAGTACTTC	CASSLGADNQETQYF
12	.	TRBV7-9	TRBJ1-4	.	TGTGCCAGCAGCAGGGATCATGAAAAACTGTTTTTT	CASSRDHEKLFF
12	.	TRBV29-1	TRBJ1-1	.	TGCAGCGTTGTTGGGGGGGGCGATGAAGCTTTCTTT	CSVVGGGDEAFF
13	few	TRBV9	TRBJ2-1	.	TGTGCCAGCAGCGTAAGTCGGAACAATGAGCAGTTCTTC	CASSVSRNNEQFF
17	.	TRBV6-2/TRBV6-3	TRBJ1-1	.	TGTGCCAGCAGGCCGAACCGGGACACCTGTCTGAACACTGAAGCTTTCTTT	CASRPNRDTCLNTEAFF
15	.	TRBV20-1	TRBJ2-7	.	TGCAGTGCTAGACCACAGTTCCCCGCTCCCTACGAGCAGTACTTC	CSARPQFPAPYEQYF
15	few	TRBV7-3	TRBJ1-6	.	TGTGCCAGCAGCCAGGCCAGGGGCCCGAATTCACCCCTCCACTTT	CASSQARGPNSPLHF
15	.	TRBV7-9	TRBJ1-2	TRBD1	TGTGCCAGCAGCGAATGGGACAGGGGTTCCTATGGCTACACCTTC	CASSEWDRGSYGYTF
14	.	TRBV28	TRBJ2-3	.	TGTGCCAGCAGGTCGGCGATTCCCACAGATACGCAGTATTTT	CASRSAIPTDTQYF
13	.	TRBV6-5	TRBJ1-6	.	TGTGCCAGCAGTTACGGGGTGGAGTCACCCCTCCACTTT	CASSYGVESPLHF
13	.	TRBV27	TRBJ2-7	TRBD1	TGTGCCAACAGTTTTGGGGACAGATACGAGCAGTACTTC	CANSFGDRYEQYF
13	many	TRBV7-9	TRBJ1-2	.	TGTGCCAGCAGCTTAGAGGGACACTATGGCTACACCTTC	CASSLEGHYGYTF
13	.	TRBV7-9	TRBJ1-2	TRBD1	TGTGCCAGCAGCCCCGCAGGGGGAGATGGCTACACCTTC	CASSPAGGDGYTF
18	.	TRBV6-1	TRBJ2-6	TRBD1	TGTGCCTGTCTTCACATTGGACAGGGTACGTCTGGGGCCAACGTCCTGACTTTC	CACLHIGQGTSGANVLTF
18	once	TRBV7-9	TRBJ2-7	TRBD2	TGTGCCAGCAGCTCTTCCACTAGCGGGGGGCTTTTCGGGGGCGAGCAGTACTTC	CASSSSTSGGLFGGEQYF